This TCR beta chain was identified during a study of blood T cell repertoires in COVID-19. Germline-derived CDR1 and CDR2 are GTSNPN and SVGIG (reference sequence). This CDR3 region has 12 residues. Trimming removed 1 base from V and 9 bases from J; junction bases left unmatched: 5. Clones were sequenced by immunoSEQ multiplex PCR, and TCRdb holds only the in-frame ones, with some missing. The data show about 50,000 clones, with approximately 84% seen just once and approximately 15% held by the top ten. Sequencing was carried out using peripheral blood. This chain connects TRBV30 to TRBJ1-1, with 7 bases identical to TRBD1. This receptor was obtained from a man between 65 and 85 years old with active COVID-19. For the CDR3, the DNA is TGTGCCTGGAGTGGGGCAGGGGGGAAAGCTTTCTTT. Amino acid sequence: CAWSGAGGKAFF.